This paragraph covers one T cell receptor (beta chain) sequence. What it binds is not known. The CDR3 runs 14 residues. Unmatched junction bases numbered 7, after V lost 6 bases and J lost 3 bases. Germline-derived CDR1 and CDR2 are KGHSH and LQKENI. The data originate from a study of beta chain features in type 1 diabetes. General study findings and limits: Fewer junction insertions and more nucleotide deletions appeared in type 1 diabetes patients. Cells carrying high TCR expression could end up over-represented when cDNA is sequenced.

Reverse transcription of all isolated RNA meant that expressed TCRB transcripts were sequenced. Naive, central memory and regulatory T cell samples produced a mean of about 3.5 million reads. TCRdb's copy holds only in-frame clones and misses some; the assay was immunoSEQ multiplex PCR. The data hold about 150,000 clones, with around 8.7% observed a single time. Populations isolated by sorting all had purity greater than 95%. Sequenced material: central memory CD4+ T cells from blood. The chain links TRBV18 to TRBJ1-2; TRBD1 agrees at 7 bases. This sequence was found in a man aged 18 to 30 in good health. The CDR3 here is CASSPVGGHYGYTF. The CDR3 region has the DNA TGTGCCAGCTCCCCGGTAGGGGGCCACTATGGCTACACCTTC. Based on the CDR3 plus reference TRBV18 and TRBJ1-2, the full variable domain is NAGVMQNPRHLVRRRGQEARLRCSPMKGHSHVYWYRQLPEEGLKFMVYLQKENIIDESGMPKERFSAEFPKEGPSILRIQQVVRGDSAAYFCASSPVGGHYGYTFGSGTRLTVV.